This T cell receptor (beta chain) was found in a study of shared clonotypes between healthy human individuals (dated by TCRdb to the early 2020s). Describing the broader study: Three men and two women, aged 18 to 49 years, made up the cohort. To increase sequencing depth and limit assay-specific biases, TCR repertoire library preparation and sequencing were carried out by different laboratories using diverse techniques. Per donor, three plates each were used for CD4 naive and CD4 memory, two for CD8 naive, and one for CD8 memory. To estimate repertoire size and how much clonotypes are shared between individuals, the study performed deep sequencing of blood TCR repertoires from roughly five healthy adults. Leukapheresis yielded between about 0.94 and 10 billion PBMCs per donor.

The CDR3, cysteine through phenylalanine, is 15 amino acids long. The entry retains the CDR3 DNA only, 45 bases that are in frame from base 1. The germline V gene specifies MGHDK as CDR1 and SYGVNS as CDR2. The germline V end is reduced by 5 bases and the J end by 6 bases; junction bases left unmatched: 4. The donors were healthy, HIV-negative adults who had no recently reported acute infections or vaccinations. Only Caucasian adults living in Nashville, Tennessee, USA were represented among the donors. Magnetic negative selection was used to enrich CD4+ T cells, after which naive cells were positively selected on CD45RA and the negative fraction became the memory subset. Blood was obtained by leukapheresis, after which PBMCs were separated by Ficoll-Histopaque density gradient centrifugation and cryopreserved in liquid nitrogen vapor phase. Analytical flow cytometry was used to check the purity and quantity of each magnetically sorted T cell population. From each sorted fraction, genomic DNA was isolated and quantified by UV absorbance on a Nanodrop 2000c.

Results and caveats for the whole study, not just this receptor: Naive subsets generally had larger estimated clonotype richness than memory subsets did. Incomplete sequencing was indicated by rarefaction of sorted-subset datasets, despite the large sequencing depth. Sampling was restricted to blood, and TCR repertoires in tissues likely differ from the TCR repertoires found in blood. Across a few donors, roughly 5.4% of naive CD4, 3% to 4% of naive CD8, roughly 2.2% of memory CD4, and about 0.4% of memory CD8 clonotypes were shared. Based on pairwise subsampling, the degree of clonotype sharing among donors was expected to be affected by sequencing depth. Because the study included a small number of donors, the genetic and exposure-history diversity represented was limited. Higher generation probabilities were observed for clonotypes shared by all four sorted-subset donors than for non-shared clonotypes.

This clone has only one observation. The antigen it binds to is not known. Qualities for individual bases were not recorded, and no much larger clone is one base off. Using the deep immunoSEQ assay, multiplex PCR amplified TCR CDR3 regions from genomic DNA. Genomic DNA extracted from each cell subset was distributed evenly over all wells of several immunoSEQ 96-well plates, and each plate served as one replicate. For sorted subsets, approximately 0.2 ug of genomic DNA, equivalent to 30,000 or so T cell genomes, went into each replicate PCR. Purified libraries were measured with a Qubit 3.0 fluorometer, size-checked on a Bioanalyzer 2100, and measured again with the KAPA Library Quantification kit. Every immunoSEQ 96-well plate was sequenced on a separate single-read 150-cycle Illumina NextSeq 550 flow cell. Per the original workflow: Because the immunoSEQ output held only junctional sequences and lacked quality scores, the filtering could not match the filtering applied to full-length reads. To assign V/J genes and CDR3, sequences were annotated using PyIR, a Python wrapper for IgBLAST v1.9, with IMGT germline references. Reads were removed for weak V/J assignments (E-value above 1e-6), missing CDR3, stop codons, out-of-frame junctions, or ambiguous translated residues. A V3J clonotype was defined by an identical inferred V gene, J gene, and CDR3 amino acid sequence. To compute the percentage overlap between repertoires, the number of shared unique clonotypes was divided by the size of the smaller repertoire. RTK rarefaction, the Chao1 estimator, and Recon v2.1 estimates of unobserved clonotypes were used to assess repertoire richness. Generation probabilities for all TCRbeta clonotypes obtained by the gDNA method from a handful of donors were computed using OLGA. Held by TCRdb, this immuneACCESS table contains in-frame sequences only and omits some clones. Under half of the omission traces to an unresolved V gene where checked; the cause of the rest is unknown. V and J calls and clone size follow that table, whereas D and trimming were derived from the DNA. This sample is represented by about 2,500,000 clones; roughly nine tenths of them were singletons. The top ten hold 0.11% to 0.15% of the sample.

The sequenced sample was naive CD4+ T cells sorted from blood. The cell subset or site label of this sample denotes: CD45RA+ positively selected. The sequence joins TRBV25-1 to TRBJ2-2, with 12 junctional bases fitting TRBD2. The TCR sequence derives from a man aged 18 to 30 in good health. The CDR3 has the sequence CASSRTSGISGELFF. The DNA reads TGTGCCAGCAGTAGGACTAGCGGGATTTCCGGGGAGCTGTTTTTT.